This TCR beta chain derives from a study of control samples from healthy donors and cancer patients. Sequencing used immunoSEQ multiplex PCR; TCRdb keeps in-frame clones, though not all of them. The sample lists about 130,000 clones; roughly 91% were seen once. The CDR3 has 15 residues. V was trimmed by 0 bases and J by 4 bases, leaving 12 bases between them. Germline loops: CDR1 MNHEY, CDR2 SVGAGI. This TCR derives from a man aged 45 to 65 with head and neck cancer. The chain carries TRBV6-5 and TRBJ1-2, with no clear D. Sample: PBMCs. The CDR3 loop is CASSYSTPLIYGYTF. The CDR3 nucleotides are TGTGCCAGCAGTTACTCAACCCCCTTAATCTATGGCTACACCTTC.